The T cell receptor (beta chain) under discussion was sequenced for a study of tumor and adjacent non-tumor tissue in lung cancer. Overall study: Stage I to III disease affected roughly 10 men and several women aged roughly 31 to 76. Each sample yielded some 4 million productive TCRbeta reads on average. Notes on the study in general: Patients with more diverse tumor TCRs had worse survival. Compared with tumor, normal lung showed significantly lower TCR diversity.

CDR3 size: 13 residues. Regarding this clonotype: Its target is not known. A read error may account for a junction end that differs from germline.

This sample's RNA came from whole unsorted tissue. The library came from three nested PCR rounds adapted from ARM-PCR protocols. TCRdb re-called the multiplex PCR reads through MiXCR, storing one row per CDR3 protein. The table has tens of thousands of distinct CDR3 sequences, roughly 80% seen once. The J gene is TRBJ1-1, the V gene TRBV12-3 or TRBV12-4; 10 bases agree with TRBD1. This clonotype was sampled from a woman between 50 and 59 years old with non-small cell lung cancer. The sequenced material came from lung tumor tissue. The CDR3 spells CAISFGRDRGAFF. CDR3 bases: TGTGCCATCAGTTTCGGGCGGGACAGGGGCGCTTTCTTT.